The present entry profiles one T cell receptor beta chain with its context. These data belong to a study of blood T cell repertoires in COVID-19. Overall study context: The United States, Italy and Spain supplied acute and convalescent COVID-19 samples.

Germline V gene sequence: CDR1 LNHDA, CDR2 SQIVND (reference sequence). Trimming took off 6 bases at V and 5 bases at J, with 10 bases between the two ends. There are 13 residues in the CDR3. TCRdb keeps only in-frame clones here, not all; method: immunoSEQ multiplex PCR. The sample lists about 240,000 clones; roughly 80% were seen once. The TCR comes from an elderly woman with acute or convalescent COVID-19. What was sequenced was peripheral blood. V and J are TRBV19 and TRBJ2-2; maybe TRBD1 (6 bases). The CDR3 DNA reads TGTGCCAGTAGCCGAAGGGGGACCGGGGAGCTGTTTTTT. Amino acid sequence: CASSRRGTGELFF.